This T cell receptor (beta chain) was captured in a study of blood T cell repertoires in COVID-19 (TCRdb year 2020). Study-level background: Recovered participants in ImmuneRACE Cohort 3 were defined by two consecutive negative NP/OP PCR tests, clearance by a healthcare professional, or resolution of symptoms. Nearly every sample came with metadata listing a de-identified subject ID, COVID-19 status, age in years and sex. The samples were drawn from the first 160 participants of the ongoing ImmuneRACE study and from 1,254 subjects provided by 6 global collaborators. The material from the prospective study consisted of cDNA or gDNA derived from T cells, B-cell-depleted T cells, or PBMCs. Samples covering the acute and convalescent phases of COVID-19 were provided by collaborators in the United States, Italy and Spain. HLA class I and class II types, where available, came from metadata supplied by the sample provider rather than from assay-based typing. The dataset comprised deeply sampled blood TCRbeta repertoires from subjects exposed to, actively infected with, or recovered from COVID-19. The repertoires were made available in a free public database intended to serve as a resource for research on the immune response to SARS-CoV-2.

Cut back by 7 bases and 4 bases, the V and J ends lie 16 bases apart. The CDR3, cysteine through phenylalanine, is 14 amino acids long. The CDR3 DNA has 42 bases and is translated from base 1. Based on the germline V gene, the CDR1 and CDR2 sequences are SNHLY and FYNNEI. Summary of the overall study and its limitations: The amount of clinical and demographic metadata varied by source and participant and was provided uncurated.

In the prospective study, participants were roughly 18 to 95 years old, resided in about 25 geographic areas of the United States, and were enrolled through a virtual design. In the prospective study, participants were assigned to cohorts based on the clinical history participants reported in a screening survey and a study questionnaire. Each participant in the prospective study had whole blood, serum and a nasopharyngeal or oropharyngeal swab collected by mobile phlebotomists. Over a 2-month period, participants in the prospective study had the option of providing additional blood draws and questionnaires. Blood samples from the prospective study were shipped frozen or at room temperature prior to DNA extraction. TCRbeta CDR3 regions were amplified from genomic DNA by means of the immunoSEQ Assay, a bias-controlled multiplex PCR. In the source study's methods: Within the assay, amplification of reference gene primers was used to estimate how many nucleated cells each sample contained. Sequence reads were collapsed and filtered to measure the absolute abundance of every unique TCRbeta CDR3 rearrangement. Productive Simpson clonality was computed per sample as the square root of Simpson's diversity index over productive rearrangements. TCRdb mirrors the immuneACCESS table, restricted to in-frame sequences. Some clones are absent from its copies; in checked studies, under half trace to an unresolved V gene, and the reason for the others is unknown. D and trimming were read from the DNA, whereas the V and J calls and clone size are those reported in that table. The sample contains 350,000 to 400,000 clones, 70% to 90% of them found a single time. Of the sample, 1.5% to 2% is held by the ten largest clones.

Remarks on this clone: Its antigen is currently not known. No base quality information exists; no much larger clone differs at one position.

The source of this sequence is a man in his forties in a cohort exposed to, infected with or recovered from COVID-19 (not recorded which). The sequenced sample was PBMCs or T cells enriched from blood (not recorded which). Here the chain combines TRBV2 and TRBJ2-5; TRBD2 is a weak D gene call, 5 bases matching. At the DNA level, the sequence is TGTGCCAGCATAAACGGGAACGCGGGAGAGACCCAGTACTTC. The translation is CASINGNAGETQYF. The CDR3, completed at both ends by the reference TRBV2 and TRBJ2-5 genes, gives the full variable domain EPEVTQTPSHQVTQMGQEVILRCVPISNHLYFYWYRQILGQKVEFLVSFYNNEISEKSEIFDDQFSVERPDGSNFTLKIRSTKLEDSAMYFCASINGNAGETQYFGPGTRLLVL.